A selection of T cell receptor beta chains follows, all from one sample in a study of T cells in Graves' hyperthyroidism and ophthalmopathy. From the multiplex PCR reads, TCRdb called clonotypes with MiXCR, one entry per CDR3 protein. The repertoire consists of hundreds of thousands of distinct CDR3 sequences, with roughly 13% occurring once and the leading ten covering approximately 5.7%. Sequencing was performed on blood. The receptor source for this set is a woman aged 30 to 39 with Graves' hyperthyroidism that later progressed to Graves' ophthalmopathy. The CDR3 runs from the conserved cysteine through the conserved F or W. Fields, in order: J gene, clone size, D gene, V gene, CDR3 protein, CDR3 DNA. D genes are given only for firm matches. Expanded clones are given a class, and other clones once, few, many or no size at all.

j_call: TRBJ2-5; clone_size: many; d_call: TRBD2; v_call: TRBV12-3/TRBV12-4; cdr3_aa: CASSLGAAGGMETQYF; cdr3_nt: TGTGCCAGCAGTTTAGGTGCAGCGGGAGGAATGGAGACCCAGTACTTC
j_call: TRBJ2-5; clone_size: NA; d_call: TRBD2; v_call: TRBV6-1; cdr3_aa: CAVSAGGLQETQYF; cdr3_nt: TGTGCCGTTTCAGCGGGAGGACTCCAAGAGACCCAGTACTTC
j_call: TRBJ1-5; clone_size: many; d_call: NA; v_call: TRBV13; cdr3_aa: CASSDGGVTNQPQHF; cdr3_nt: TGTGCCAGCAGCGACGGAGGTGTTACCAATCAGCCCCAGCATTTT
j_call: TRBJ1-2; clone_size: many; d_call: NA; v_call: TRBV6-1; cdr3_aa: CATVMGQGNGYTF; cdr3_nt: TGTGCCACGGTAATGGGGCAGGGAAATGGCTACACCTTC
j_call: TRBJ1-6; clone_size: NA; d_call: TRBD1; v_call: TRBV4-3; cdr3_aa: CASSQDTRGRGDSPLHF; cdr3_nt: TGCGCCAGCAGCCAAGATACGAGGGGGCGCGGTGATTCACCCCTCCACTTT
j_call: TRBJ2-7; clone_size: NA; d_call: NA; v_call: TRBV20-1; cdr3_aa: CSAVAEQRLSYEQYF; cdr3_nt: TGCAGCGCGGTTGCGGAACAGCGCCTTTCCTACGAGCAGTACTTC
j_call: TRBJ1-1; clone_size: NA; d_call: NA; v_call: TRBV10-2; cdr3_aa: CASSELGPGTEAFF; cdr3_nt: TGCGCCAGCAGTGAGTTGGGGCCAGGAACTGAAGCTTTCTTT
j_call: TRBJ2-7; clone_size: NA; d_call: NA; v_call: TRBV6-2/TRBV6-3; cdr3_aa: CASSRTAGSSYEQYF; cdr3_nt: TGTGCCAGCAGTAGGACAGCCGGCAGCTCCTACGAGCAGTACTTC
j_call: TRBJ2-1; clone_size: many; d_call: NA; v_call: TRBV28; cdr3_aa: CASSPGSLSSYNEQFF; cdr3_nt: TGTGCCAGCAGTCCCGGTAGCCTCAGCTCCTACAATGAGCAGTTCTTC
j_call: TRBJ1-1; clone_size: many; d_call: TRBD1; v_call: TRBV27; cdr3_aa: CASSTRRGRLTEAFF; cdr3_nt: TGTGCCAGCAGTACTCGCAGGGGGCGTTTAACTGAAGCTTTCTTT
j_call: TRBJ1-5; clone_size: many; d_call: NA; v_call: TRBV10-3; cdr3_aa: CAISSRGSSNQPQHF; cdr3_nt: TGTGCCATCAGCTCCAGGGGTTCCAGCAATCAGCCCCAGCATTTT
j_call: TRBJ2-5; clone_size: few; d_call: TRBD2; v_call: TRBV28; cdr3_aa: CASSTSGRAGETQYF; cdr3_nt: TGTGCCAGCAGTACTAGCGGGAGGGCCGGTGAGACCCAGTACTTC
j_call: TRBJ2-7; clone_size: many; d_call: TRBD2; v_call: TRBV7-3; cdr3_aa: CASSLMPSGGGQAEQYF; cdr3_nt: TGTGCCAGCAGCTTAATGCCCTCGGGAGGGGGGCAGGCCGAGCAGTACTTC
j_call: TRBJ2-1; clone_size: many; d_call: TRBD2; v_call: TRBV19; cdr3_aa: CASSMVAGGVNEQFF; cdr3_nt: TGTGCCAGTAGTATGGTAGCGGGGGGGGTCAATGAGCAATTCTTC
j_call: TRBJ2-7; clone_size: NA; d_call: NA; v_call: TRBV7-2; cdr3_aa: CASSSPGQGPTYEQYF; cdr3_nt: TGTGCCAGCAGCTCGCCGGGTCAGGGGCCCACCTACGAGCAGTACTTC
j_call: TRBJ2-2; clone_size: NA; d_call: NA; v_call: TRBV7-2; cdr3_aa: CASSFLASIGGELFF; cdr3_nt: TGTGCCAGCAGCTTTTTGGCTTCGATTGGCGGGGAGCTGTTTTTT
j_call: TRBJ1-2; clone_size: many; d_call: NA; v_call: TRBV30; cdr3_aa: CAWIGRENYGYTF; cdr3_nt: TGTGCCTGGATCGGACGGGAAAACTATGGCTACACCTTC
j_call: TRBJ1-1; clone_size: many; d_call: NA; v_call: TRBV18; cdr3_aa: CASSSSTGTNTEAFF; cdr3_nt: TGTGCCAGCTCATCTTCGACAGGTACGAACACTGAAGCTTTCTTT
j_call: TRBJ1-2; clone_size: many; d_call: NA; v_call: TRBV7-2; cdr3_aa: CASRTAPNYGYTF; cdr3_nt: TGTGCCAGCCGGACGGCTCCCAACTATGGCTACACCTTC
j_call: TRBJ2-7; clone_size: few; d_call: NA; v_call: TRBV7-2; cdr3_aa: CASSQVAEFYEQYF; cdr3_nt: TGTGCCAGCAGCCAGGTGGCGGAATTCTACGAGCAGTACTTC
j_call: TRBJ1-1; clone_size: many; d_call: NA; v_call: TRBV5-1; cdr3_aa: CASSSGTLNTEAFF; cdr3_nt: TGCGCCAGCAGCTCCGGGACACTGAACACTGAAGCTTTCTTT
j_call: TRBJ1-1; clone_size: many; d_call: NA; v_call: TRBV7-3; cdr3_aa: CASSPSSGAFRSMNTEAFF; cdr3_nt: TGTGCCAGCAGCCCCTCGTCCGGGGCCTTTCGGTCCATGAACACTGAAGCTTTCTTT
j_call: TRBJ2-1; clone_size: few; d_call: TRBD2; v_call: TRBV5-1; cdr3_aa: CASSAAGTSAMEQFF; cdr3_nt: TGCGCCAGCAGCGCCGCCGGGACTAGCGCGATGGAGCAGTTCTTC
j_call: TRBJ2-1; clone_size: NA; d_call: TRBD2; v_call: TRBV18; cdr3_aa: CASSAGPTSGIYNEQFF; cdr3_nt: TGTGCCAGCTCAGCAGGGCCGACTAGCGGGATCTACAATGAGCAGTTCTTC
j_call: TRBJ2-1; clone_size: many; d_call: NA; v_call: TRBV6-2/TRBV6-3; cdr3_aa: CASSGHAEQFF; cdr3_nt: TGTGCCAGCAGTGGACACGCTGAGCAGTTCTTC
j_call: TRBJ2-7; clone_size: NA; d_call: TRBD1; v_call: TRBV28; cdr3_aa: CASSTSGTGANEQYF; cdr3_nt: TGTGCCAGCAGTACCTCCGGGACAGGGGCCAACGAGCAGTACTTC
j_call: TRBJ1-1; clone_size: many; d_call: NA; v_call: TRBV5-1; cdr3_aa: CASSLAATEAFF; cdr3_nt: TGCGCCAGCAGCCTGGCGGCCACTGAAGCTTTCTTT
j_call: TRBJ1-5; clone_size: many; d_call: NA; v_call: TRBV5-5; cdr3_aa: CASSSTYLSYQPQHF; cdr3_nt: TGTGCCAGCAGCTCGACATACCTGAGTTATCAGCCCCAGCATTTT
j_call: TRBJ2-5; clone_size: many; d_call: TRBD2; v_call: TRBV15; cdr3_aa: CATSRDRGKLAESGETQYF; cdr3_nt: TGTGCCACCAGCAGAGATAGGGGGAAACTAGCGGAATCAGGAGAGACCCAGTACTTC
j_call: TRBJ2-1; clone_size: few; d_call: TRBD2; v_call: TRBV6-2/TRBV6-3; cdr3_aa: CASSYEAGVHEQLF; cdr3_nt: TGTGCCAGCAGTTACGAGGCGGGAGTCCATGAGCAGCTCTTC
j_call: TRBJ1-3; clone_size: NA; d_call: TRBD1; v_call: TRBV2; cdr3_aa: CARNRGDSGNTIYF; cdr3_nt: TGTGCCCGCAACAGGGGCGACTCTGGAAACACCATATATTTT
j_call: TRBJ1-4; clone_size: many; d_call: NA; v_call: TRBV20-1; cdr3_aa: CSARLPGLTNEKLFF; cdr3_nt: TGCAGTGCTAGGCTTCCGGGACTGACGAATGAAAAACTGTTTTTT
j_call: TRBJ1-1; clone_size: NA; d_call: NA; v_call: TRBV2; cdr3_aa: CASSEVSQGAFF; cdr3_nt: TGTGCCAGCAGTGAAGTTAGCCAGGGAGCTTTCTTT
j_call: TRBJ2-1; clone_size: many; d_call: TRBD2; v_call: TRBV20-1; cdr3_aa: CSAWTSANSYNEQFF; cdr3_nt: TGCAGTGCTTGGACTAGCGCCAACTCCTACAATGAGCAGTTCTTC
j_call: TRBJ1-1; clone_size: many; d_call: NA; v_call: TRBV20-1; cdr3_aa: CSARDREGMNTEAFF; cdr3_nt: TGCAGTGCTAGAGACCGAGAGGGCATGAACACTGAAGCTTTCTTT
j_call: TRBJ2-1; clone_size: many; d_call: TRBD2; v_call: TRBV5-1; cdr3_aa: CASSPGTSGNEQFF; cdr3_nt: TGCGCCAGCAGCCCCGGGACTAGCGGGAATGAGCAGTTCTTC
j_call: TRBJ1-5; clone_size: many; d_call: NA; v_call: TRBV12-3/TRBV12-4; cdr3_aa: CASSLPVGQPQHF; cdr3_nt: TGTGCCAGCAGTCTTCCTGTCGGTCAGCCCCAGCATTTT